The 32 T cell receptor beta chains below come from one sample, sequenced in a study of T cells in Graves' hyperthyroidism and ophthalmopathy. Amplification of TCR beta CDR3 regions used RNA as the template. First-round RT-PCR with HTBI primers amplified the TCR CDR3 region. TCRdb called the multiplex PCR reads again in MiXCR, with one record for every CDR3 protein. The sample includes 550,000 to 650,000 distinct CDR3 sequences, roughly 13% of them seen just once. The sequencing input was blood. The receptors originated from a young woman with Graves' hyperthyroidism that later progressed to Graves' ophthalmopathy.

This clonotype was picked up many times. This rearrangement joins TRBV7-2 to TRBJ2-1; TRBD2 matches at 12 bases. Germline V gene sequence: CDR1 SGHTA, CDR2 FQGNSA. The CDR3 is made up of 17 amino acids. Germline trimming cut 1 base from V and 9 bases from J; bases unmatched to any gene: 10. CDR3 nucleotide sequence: TGTGCCAGCAGCTTAGTCTTGACTAGCGGGAGAAGTGGTGAGCAGTTCTTC. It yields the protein CASSLVLTSGRSGEQFF.

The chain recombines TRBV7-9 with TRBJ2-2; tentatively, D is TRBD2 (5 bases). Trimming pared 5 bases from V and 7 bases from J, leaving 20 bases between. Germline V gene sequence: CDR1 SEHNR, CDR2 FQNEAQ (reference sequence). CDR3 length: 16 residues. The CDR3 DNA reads TGTGCCAGCAGCAGAAGCCCGGCCGGGGTCAGCGGGGAGCTGTTTTTT. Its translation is CASSRSPAGVSGELFF.

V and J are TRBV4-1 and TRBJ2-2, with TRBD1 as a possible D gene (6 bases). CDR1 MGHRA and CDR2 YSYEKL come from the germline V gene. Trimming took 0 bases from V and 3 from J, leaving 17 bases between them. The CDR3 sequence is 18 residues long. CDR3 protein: CASSQDDRTGEDTGELFF. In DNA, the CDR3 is TGCGCCAGCAGCCAAGATGACAGGACGGGCGAGGACACCGGGGAGCTGTTTTTT.

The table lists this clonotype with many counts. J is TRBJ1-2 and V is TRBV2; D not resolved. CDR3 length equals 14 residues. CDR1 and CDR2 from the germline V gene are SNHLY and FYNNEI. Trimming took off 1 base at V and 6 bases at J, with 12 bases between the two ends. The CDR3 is CASSEGRPYDGYTF. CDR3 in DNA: TGTGCCAGCAGTGAAGGACGGCCTTATGATGGCTACACCTTC.

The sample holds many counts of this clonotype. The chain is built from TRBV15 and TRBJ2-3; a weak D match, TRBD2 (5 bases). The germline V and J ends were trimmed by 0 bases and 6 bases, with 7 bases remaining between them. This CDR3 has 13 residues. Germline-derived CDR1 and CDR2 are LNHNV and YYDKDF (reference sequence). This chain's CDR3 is CATSRDQRDTQYF. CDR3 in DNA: TGTGCCACCAGCAGAGATCAGCGGGATACGCAGTATTTT.

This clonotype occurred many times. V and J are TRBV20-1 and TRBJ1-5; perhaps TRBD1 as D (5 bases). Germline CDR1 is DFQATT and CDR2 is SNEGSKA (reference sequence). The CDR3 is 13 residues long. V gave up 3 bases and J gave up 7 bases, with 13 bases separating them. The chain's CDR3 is CSASGAEGQPQHF. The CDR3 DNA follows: TGCAGTGCTAGTGGGGCAGAAGGACAGCCCCAGCATTTT.

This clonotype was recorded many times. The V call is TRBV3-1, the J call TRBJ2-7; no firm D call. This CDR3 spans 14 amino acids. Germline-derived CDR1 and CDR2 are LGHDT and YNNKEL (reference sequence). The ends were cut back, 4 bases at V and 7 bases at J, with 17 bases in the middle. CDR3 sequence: CASSPRSLGGEQYF. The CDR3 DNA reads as TGTGCCAGCAGCCCCAGGTCTCTAGGTGGTGAGCAGTACTTC.

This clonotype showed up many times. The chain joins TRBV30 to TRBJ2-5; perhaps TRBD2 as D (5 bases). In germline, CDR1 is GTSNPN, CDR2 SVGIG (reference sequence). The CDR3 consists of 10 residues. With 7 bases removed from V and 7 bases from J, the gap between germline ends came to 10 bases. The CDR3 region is CALRVGTQYF. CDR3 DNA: TGTGCCTTGAGGGTTGGGACCCAGTACTTC.

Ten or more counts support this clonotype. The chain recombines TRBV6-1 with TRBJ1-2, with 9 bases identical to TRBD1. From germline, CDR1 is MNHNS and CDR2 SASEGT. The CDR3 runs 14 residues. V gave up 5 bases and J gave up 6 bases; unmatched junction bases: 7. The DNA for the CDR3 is TGTGCCAGCAGTATGGGGACAGGGCAACATGGCTACACCTTC. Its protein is CASSMGTGQHGYTF.

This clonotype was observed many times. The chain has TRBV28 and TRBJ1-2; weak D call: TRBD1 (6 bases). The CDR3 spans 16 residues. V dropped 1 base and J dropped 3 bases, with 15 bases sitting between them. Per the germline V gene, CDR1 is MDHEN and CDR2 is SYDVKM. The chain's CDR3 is CASSLSPRGGDYGYTF. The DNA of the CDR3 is TGTGCCAGCAGTTTATCACCCAGGGGAGGGGACTATGGCTACACCTTC.

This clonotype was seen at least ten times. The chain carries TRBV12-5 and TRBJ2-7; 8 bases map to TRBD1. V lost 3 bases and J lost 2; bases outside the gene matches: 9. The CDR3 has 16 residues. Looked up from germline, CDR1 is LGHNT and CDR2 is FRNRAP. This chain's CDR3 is CASGFAPGQAAYEQYF. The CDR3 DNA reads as TGTGCTAGTGGTTTCGCCCCGGGACAGGCCGCCTACGAGCAGTACTTC.

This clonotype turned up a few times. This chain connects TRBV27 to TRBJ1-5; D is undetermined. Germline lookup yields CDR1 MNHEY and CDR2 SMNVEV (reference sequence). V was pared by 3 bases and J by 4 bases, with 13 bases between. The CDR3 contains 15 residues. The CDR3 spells CASSFIFTANQPQHF. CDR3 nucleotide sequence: TGTGCCAGCAGTTTTATATTTACAGCTAATCAGCCCCAGCATTTT.

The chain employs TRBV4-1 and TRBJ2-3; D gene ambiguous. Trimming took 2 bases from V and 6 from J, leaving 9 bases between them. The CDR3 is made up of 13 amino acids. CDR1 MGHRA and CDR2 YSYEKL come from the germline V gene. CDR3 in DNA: TGCGCCAGCAGCCAACGCCCTTTGGATACGCAGTATTTT. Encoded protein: CASSQRPLDTQYF.

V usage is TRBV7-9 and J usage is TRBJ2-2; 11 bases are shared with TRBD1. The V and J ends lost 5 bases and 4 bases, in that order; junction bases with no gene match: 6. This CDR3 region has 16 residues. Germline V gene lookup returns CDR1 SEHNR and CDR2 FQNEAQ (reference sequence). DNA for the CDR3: TGTGCCAGCAGCCGAGGACAGGGGGCGATCACCGGGGAGCTGTTTTTT. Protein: CASSRGQGAITGELFF.

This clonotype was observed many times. In nucleotides, the CDR3 is TGTGCCAGTCAAGGGGCAGGGGGCCCCGGGGAGCTGTTTTTT. Amino acids: CASQGAGGPGELFF. The rearrangement joins TRBV12-3 or TRBV12-4 to TRBJ2-2; TRBD1 aligns across 8 bases. Trimming removed 9 bases from V and 6 bases from J; junction bases left unmatched: 9. The CDR3 extends over 14 amino acids.

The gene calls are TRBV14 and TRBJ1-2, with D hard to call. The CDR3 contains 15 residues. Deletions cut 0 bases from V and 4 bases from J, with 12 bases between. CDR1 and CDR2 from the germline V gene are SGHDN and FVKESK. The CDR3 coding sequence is TGTGCCAGCAGCCAAGAAGATCTAGCAGGCTATGGCTACACCTTC. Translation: CASSQEDLAGYGYTF.

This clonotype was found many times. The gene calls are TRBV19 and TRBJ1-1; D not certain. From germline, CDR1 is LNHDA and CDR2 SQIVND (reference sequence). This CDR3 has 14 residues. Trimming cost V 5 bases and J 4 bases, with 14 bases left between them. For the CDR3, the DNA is TGTGCCAGTAGTCTCGGGAGGGCGGCCACTGAAGCTTTCTTT. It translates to CASSLGRAATEAFF.

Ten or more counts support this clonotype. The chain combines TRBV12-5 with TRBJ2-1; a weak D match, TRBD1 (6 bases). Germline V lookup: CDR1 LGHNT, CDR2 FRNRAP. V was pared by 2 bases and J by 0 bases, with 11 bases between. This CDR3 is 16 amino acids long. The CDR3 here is CASGLWGPSSYNEQFF. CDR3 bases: TGTGCTAGTGGTTTGTGGGGGCCAAGCTCCTACAATGAGCAGTTCTTC.

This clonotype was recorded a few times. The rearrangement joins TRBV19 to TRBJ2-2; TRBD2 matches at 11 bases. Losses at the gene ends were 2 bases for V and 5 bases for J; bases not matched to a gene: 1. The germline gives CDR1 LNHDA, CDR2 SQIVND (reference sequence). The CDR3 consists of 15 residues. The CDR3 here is CASSILAGGTGELFF. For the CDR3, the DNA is TGTGCCAGTAGTATACTAGCGGGAGGAACCGGGGAGCTGTTTTTT.

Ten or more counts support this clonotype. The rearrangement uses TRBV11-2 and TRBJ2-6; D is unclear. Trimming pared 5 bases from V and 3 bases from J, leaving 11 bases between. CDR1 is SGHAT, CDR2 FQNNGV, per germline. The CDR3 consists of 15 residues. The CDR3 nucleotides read TGTGCCAGCAGCCCCACGCGGTATGGGGCCAACGTCCTGACTTTC. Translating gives CASSPTRYGANVLTF.

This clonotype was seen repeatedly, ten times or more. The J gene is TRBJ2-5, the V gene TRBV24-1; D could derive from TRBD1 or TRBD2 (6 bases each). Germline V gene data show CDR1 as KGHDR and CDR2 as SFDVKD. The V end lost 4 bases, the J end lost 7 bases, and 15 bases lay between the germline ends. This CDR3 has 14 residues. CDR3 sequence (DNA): TGTGCCACCAGTGACCTGGGGGGCCCAGGGACCCAGTACTTC. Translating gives CATSDLGGPGTQYF.

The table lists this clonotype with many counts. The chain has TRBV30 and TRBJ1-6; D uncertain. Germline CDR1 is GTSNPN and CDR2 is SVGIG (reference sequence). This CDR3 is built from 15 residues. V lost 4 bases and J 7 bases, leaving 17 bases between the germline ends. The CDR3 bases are TGTGCCTGGACCTACCCCTTAGGCAGGAATTCACCCCTCCACTTT. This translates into CAWTYPLGRNSPLHF.

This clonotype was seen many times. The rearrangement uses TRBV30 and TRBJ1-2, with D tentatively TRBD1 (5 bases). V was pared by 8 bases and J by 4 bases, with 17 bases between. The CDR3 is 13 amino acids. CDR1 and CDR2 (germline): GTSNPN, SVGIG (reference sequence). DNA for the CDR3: TGTGCCGGTGAGGGCGGCAGGGCCTATGGCTACACCTTC. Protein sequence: CAGEGGRAYGYTF. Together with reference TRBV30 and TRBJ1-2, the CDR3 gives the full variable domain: SQTIHQWPATLVQPVGSPLSLECTVEGTSNPNLYWYRQAAGRGLQLLFYSVGIGQISSEVPQNLSASRPQDRQFILSSKKLLLSDSGFYLCAGEGGRAYGYTFGSGTRLTVV.

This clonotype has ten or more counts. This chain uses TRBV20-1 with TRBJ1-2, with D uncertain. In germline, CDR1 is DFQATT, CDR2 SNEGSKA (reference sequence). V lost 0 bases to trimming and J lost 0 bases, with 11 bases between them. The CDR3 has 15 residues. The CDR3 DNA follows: TGCAGTGCTAGAGATTCGGGCAGCCCTAACTATGGCTACACCTTC. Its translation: CSARDSGSPNYGYTF.

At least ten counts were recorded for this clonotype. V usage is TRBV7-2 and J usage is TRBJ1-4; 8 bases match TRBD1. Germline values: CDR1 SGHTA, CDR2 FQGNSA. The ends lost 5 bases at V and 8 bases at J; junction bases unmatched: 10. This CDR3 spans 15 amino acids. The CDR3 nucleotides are TGTGCCAGCAGCACTCAGACAGGGGAGGAAGAAAAACTGTTTTTT. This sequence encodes CASSTQTGEEEKLFF.

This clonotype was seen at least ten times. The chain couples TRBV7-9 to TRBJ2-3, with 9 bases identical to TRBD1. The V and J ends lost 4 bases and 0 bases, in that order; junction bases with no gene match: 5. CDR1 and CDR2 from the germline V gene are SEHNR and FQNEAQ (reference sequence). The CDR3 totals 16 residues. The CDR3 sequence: CASSSYRGRSTDTQYF. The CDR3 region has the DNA TGTGCCAGCAGCTCGTACAGGGGGCGAAGCACAGATACGCAGTATTTT.

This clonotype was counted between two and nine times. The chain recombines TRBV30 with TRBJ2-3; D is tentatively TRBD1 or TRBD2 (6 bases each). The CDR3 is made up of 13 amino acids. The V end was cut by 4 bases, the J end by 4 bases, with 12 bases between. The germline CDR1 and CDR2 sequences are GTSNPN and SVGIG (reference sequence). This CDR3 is CAWIWGAADTQYF. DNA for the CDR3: TGTGCCTGGATTTGGGGGGCCGCAGATACGCAGTATTTT.

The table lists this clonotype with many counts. This CDR3 is CSARGTGYNEQFF. Written as DNA, the CDR3 is TGCAGCGCCCGGGGGACAGGGTACAATGAGCAGTTCTTC. V gene TRBV29-1 combines with J gene TRBJ2-1, with 9 bases identical to TRBD1. The CDR3 has 13 amino acids. V lost 7 bases to trimming and J lost 4 bases; unmatched junction nucleotides: 5. The V gene's germline CDR1 is SQVTM and CDR2 ANQGSEA.

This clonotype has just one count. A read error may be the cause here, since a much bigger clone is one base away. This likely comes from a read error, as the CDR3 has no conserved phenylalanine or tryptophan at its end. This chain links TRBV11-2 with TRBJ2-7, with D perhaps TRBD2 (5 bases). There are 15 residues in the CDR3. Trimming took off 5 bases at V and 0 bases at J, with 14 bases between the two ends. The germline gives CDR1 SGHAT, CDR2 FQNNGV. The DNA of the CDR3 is TGTGCCAGCAGCAGCCGTGTCGCGGGCTCCTACGAGCAGTACCTC. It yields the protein CASSSRVAGSYEQYL.

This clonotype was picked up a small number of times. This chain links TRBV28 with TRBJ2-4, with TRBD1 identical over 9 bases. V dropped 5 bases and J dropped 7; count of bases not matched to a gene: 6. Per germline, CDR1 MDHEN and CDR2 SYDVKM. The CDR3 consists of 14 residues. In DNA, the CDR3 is TGTGCCAGCAGTCGCGGACAGGGGACGAACATTCAGTACTTC. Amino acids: CASSRGQGTNIQYF.

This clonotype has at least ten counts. CDR3 sequence: CASSWDNPNTEAFF. CDR3 coding DNA: TGTGCCAGCAGTTGGGACAATCCGAACACTGAAGCTTTCTTT. The V and J genes are TRBV12-3 or TRBV12-4 and TRBJ1-1; tentative D call: TRBD1 (6 bases). The CDR3 is made up of 14 amino acids. V was clipped by 4 bases and J by 1 base, with 10 bases between them.

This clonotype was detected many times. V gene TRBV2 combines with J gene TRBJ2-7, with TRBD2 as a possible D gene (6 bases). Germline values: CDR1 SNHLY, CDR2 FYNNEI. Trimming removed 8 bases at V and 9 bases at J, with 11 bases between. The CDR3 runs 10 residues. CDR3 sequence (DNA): TGTGCCAGCTCGGGACTCCTGCAGTACTTC. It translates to CASSGLLQYF.